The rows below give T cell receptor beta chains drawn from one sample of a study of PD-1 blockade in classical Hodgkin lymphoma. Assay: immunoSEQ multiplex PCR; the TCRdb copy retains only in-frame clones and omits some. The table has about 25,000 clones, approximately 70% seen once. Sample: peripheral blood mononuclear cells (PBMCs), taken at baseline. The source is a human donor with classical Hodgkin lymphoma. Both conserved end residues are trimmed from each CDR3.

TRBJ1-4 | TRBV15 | ATSRFRDGGEKLF
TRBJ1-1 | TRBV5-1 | ASSLGGSTEAF
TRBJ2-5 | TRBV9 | ASSSLRLEGGAETQY
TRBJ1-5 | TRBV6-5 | ASSYSGDSNQPQH
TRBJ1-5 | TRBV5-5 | ASSPGQGRNQPQH
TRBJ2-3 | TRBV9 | ASSVGDRGGADTQY
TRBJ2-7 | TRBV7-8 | ASSFPTPGLASYEQY
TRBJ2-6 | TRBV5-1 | ASSLLPISGANVLT
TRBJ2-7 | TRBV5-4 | ASSLSGNPYEQY
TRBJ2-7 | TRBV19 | ASSMSGTVYEQY
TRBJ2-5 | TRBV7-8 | ASSPTAIQETQY
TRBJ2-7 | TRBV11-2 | ASSLDITNEQY
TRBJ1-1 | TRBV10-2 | ASSDVRGNAEAF
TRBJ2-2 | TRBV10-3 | AISPNTGELSNTGELF
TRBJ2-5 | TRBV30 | AWSDQTGPLETQY
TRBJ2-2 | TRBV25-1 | ASSSPSDWFSGELF
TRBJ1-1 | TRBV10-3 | AISYGVTTEAF
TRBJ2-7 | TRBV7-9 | ASSLARGLAHEQY
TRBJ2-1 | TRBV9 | ASSVGQVSYNEQF
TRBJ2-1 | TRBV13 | ASSFGPYNEQF
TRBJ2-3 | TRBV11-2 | ASSPQPQGFSTDTQY
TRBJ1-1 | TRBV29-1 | SVGKHRDTEAF
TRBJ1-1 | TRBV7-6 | ASSLRRGNTEAF
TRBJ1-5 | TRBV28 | ASSSTGWAFNQPQH
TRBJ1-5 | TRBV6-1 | ASRIGTDSNQPQH
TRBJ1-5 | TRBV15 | ATSPLRGQPQH
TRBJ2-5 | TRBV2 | ASSEPRSGGTLETQY
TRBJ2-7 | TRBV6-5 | ASSYSHRSGEQY
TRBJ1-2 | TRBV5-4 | ASSLAPGTGYGYT
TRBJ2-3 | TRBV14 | ASRSAGGSTDTQY
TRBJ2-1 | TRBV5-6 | ASSVGGSNEQF
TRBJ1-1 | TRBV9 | ASSPSGGRIEAF
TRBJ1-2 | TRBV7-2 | ASSSRDRGHYGYT
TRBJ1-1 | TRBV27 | AAALTRNTEAF
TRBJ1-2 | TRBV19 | ASKIAYGYT
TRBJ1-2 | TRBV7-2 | ASSFVGGGYT
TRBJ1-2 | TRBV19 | ASSIPNREGDGYT
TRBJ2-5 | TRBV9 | ASSPAWGPQETQY